The 15 T cell receptor beta chains presented below share a single source sample, sequenced in a study of blood T cell repertoires in COVID-19. The table came from immunoSEQ multiplex PCR; TCRdb's copy has only in-frame clones and leaves some out. The repertoire holds 300,000 to 350,000 clones, with approximately 88% as singletons. Sequencing was performed on PBMCs or T cells enriched from blood (not recorded which). Source of these receptors: a man under 40 who had recovered from COVID-19.

This clone was detected only once. The V and J genes are TRBV19 and TRBJ2-2, with D perhaps matching TRBD1 (6 bases). The CDR3 runs 15 residues. Looked up from germline, CDR1 is LNHDA and CDR2 is SQIVND (reference sequence). The germline V and J ends were trimmed by 5 bases and 2 bases, with 12 bases remaining between them. The CDR3, as DNA: TGTGCCAGTAGTGCGTTGGGACAAAACACCGGGGAGCTGTTTTTT. Translated: CASSALGQNTGELFF. Variable domain in full (rest from reference TRBV19 and TRBJ2-2): DGGITQSPKYLFRKEGQNVTLSCEQNLNHDAMYWYRQDPGQGLRLIYYSQIVNDFQKGDIAEGYSVSREKKESFPLTVTSAQKNPTAFYLCASSALGQNTGELFFGEGSRLTVL.

This chain joins TRBV28 and TRBJ2-3, with a possible D match to TRBD2 (6 bases). The germline gives CDR1 MDHEN, CDR2 SYDVKM. The CDR3 sequence is 16 residues long. V lost 5 bases and J lost 2, with 17 bases in between. The CDR3 sequence: CASSPLRDRHTDTQYF. DNA of the CDR3: TGTGCCAGCAGTCCTTTGCGGGACCGACACACAGATACGCAGTATTTT. The full variable domain, completed using reference TRBV28 and TRBJ2-3, is DVKVTQSSRYLVKRTGEKVFLECVQDMDHENMFWYRQDPGLGLRLIYFSYDVKMKEKGDIPEGYSVSREKKERFSLILESASTNQTSMYLCASSPLRDRHTDTQYFGPGTRLTVL.

The chain joins TRBV5-1 to TRBJ2-3; a possible D gene is TRBD2 (6 bases). The V gene's germline CDR1 is SGHRS and CDR2 YFSETQ. The V end was cut by 1 base, the J end by 6 bases, with 9 bases between. The CDR3 contains 13 residues. CDR3 bases: TGCGCCAGCAGCTTGAACCGGGAGGATACGCAGTATTTT. Translating it yields CASSLNREDTQYF.

V gene TRBV28 combines with J gene TRBJ1-2, with D unclear. In germline, CDR1 is MDHEN, CDR2 SYDVKM. V was pared by 6 bases and J by 8 bases, with 19 bases between. The CDR3 contains 14 residues. As DNA, the CDR3 is TGTGCCAGCAGCCCCCCGAGGAGAGTCGAGGGCTACACCTTC. The encoded protein is CASSPPRRVEGYTF.

The chain has TRBV11-2 and TRBJ1-5, with TRBD1 matching over 7 bases. V lost 6 bases to trimming and J lost 0 bases; unmatched junction nucleotides: 5. Germline V gives CDR1 SGHAT, CDR2 FQNNGV. The CDR3 runs 15 residues. CDR3 region: CASSSDRDSNQPQHF. The CDR3 DNA is TGTGCCAGCAGTTCCGACAGGGATAGCAATCAGCCCCAGCATTTT.

The V call is TRBV5-1, the J call TRBJ1-2; D may be TRBD1 (5 bases). The germline gives CDR1 SGHRS, CDR2 YFSETQ. This CDR3 contains 12 residues. Trimming stripped 4 bases from V and 5 bases from J, with 9 bases between. CDR3 residues: CASSPPGYGYTF. CDR3 DNA sequence: TGCGCCAGCAGCCCCCCAGGGTATGGCTACACCTTC.

This clone was picked up a small number of times. The rearrangement uses TRBV7-9 and TRBJ2-2; tentatively, D is TRBD2 (6 bases). This CDR3 is built from 17 residues. Germline values: CDR1 SEHNR, CDR2 FQNEAQ (reference sequence). Between the trimmed V and J ends, which lost 2 bases and 3 bases, there was a span of 16 bases. CDR3 in DNA: TGTGCCAGCAGCTTAACTCTTGCGGGACGGTACACCGGGGAGCTGTTTTTT. Protein sequence: CASSLTLAGRYTGELFF.

The rearrangement joins TRBV6-4 to TRBJ2-1; no clear D. The CDR3 is made up of 16 amino acids. CDR1 MRHNA and CDR2 SNTAGT come from the germline V gene. V gave up 2 bases and J gave up 0 bases, with 11 bases separating them. This CDR3 reads CASSDSIKSSYNEQFF. The CDR3, as DNA: TGTGCCAGCAGTGACAGTATAAAGAGCTCCTACAATGAGCAGTTCTTC.

The chain combines TRBV11-2 with TRBJ2-7; TRBD1 aligns across 7 bases. Looked up from germline, CDR1 is SGHAT and CDR2 is FQNNGV. V dropped 4 bases and J dropped 3; count of bases not matched to a gene: 12. The CDR3 consists of 16 residues. CDR3 residues: CASSSHLIWDSYEQYF. In DNA form, the CDR3 reads TGTGCCAGCAGCTCACACCTTATCTGGGACAGCTACGAGCAGTACTTC.

CDR3 in amino acids: CASSLGDRGDQPQHF. CDR3 sequence (DNA): TGTGCCAGCAGCCTCGGGGACAGGGGCGACCAGCCCCAGCATTTT. The chain employs TRBV21-1 and TRBJ1-5; TRBD1 reflects the table's D call only, with no check against the DNA. TRBV21-1 is labeled a pseudogene. The CDR3 is 15 amino acids.

The count of this clone is one. The genes are TRBV23-1 and TRBJ2-5; the D gene is possibly TRBD1 (5 bases). TRBV23-1 is identified as an open reading frame with a role that is uncertain. This CDR3 is built from 17 residues. Trimming took off 0 bases at V and 2 bases at J, with 16 bases between the two ends. In DNA, the CDR3 is TGCGCCAGCAGTCAATCGAGGACACCGATTTGTCAAGAGACCCAGTACTTC. Translation gives CASSQSRTPICQETQYF.

The V gene is TRBV7-3, the J gene TRBJ2-1, with D possibly being TRBD2 (5 bases). From germline, CDR1 is SGHTA and CDR2 FQGTGA. V dropped 5 bases and J dropped 0 bases, with 17 bases sitting between them. The CDR3 length is 17 residues. CDR3 region: CASSPSEYTSSYNEQFF. Written as DNA, the CDR3 is TGTGCCAGCAGCCCCAGCGAGTACACTAGCTCCTACAATGAGCAGTTCTTC.

This chain connects TRBV2 to TRBJ2-3; D is perhaps TRBD1 (6 bases). The CDR3 is 15 amino acids. Germline V gene data show CDR1 as SNHLY and CDR2 as FYNNEI. The V gene lost 6 bases and the J gene lost 1 base, with 14 bases spanning the gap. The CDR3: CASRGQPRGTDTQYF. The CDR3 nucleotides are TGTGCCAGCAGAGGACAGCCGAGGGGCACAGATACGCAGTATTTT.

This chain links TRBV12-3 or TRBV12-4 with TRBJ1-6, with D possibly TRBD1 on 6 matching bases. V lost 6 bases and J lost 8, with 8 bases in between. The CDR3 consists of 12 residues. The CDR3 here is CASRNRDSPLHF. In DNA form, the CDR3 reads TGTGCCAGCAGAAACAGGGATTCACCCCTCCACTTT.

The chain recombines TRBV6-6 with TRBJ1-6; 11 bases line up with TRBD1. Trimming took 5 bases from V and 6 from J; bases not matched to a gene: 12. The V gene's germline CDR1 is MNHNY and CDR2 SVGAGI (reference sequence). The CDR3 consists of 18 residues. The DNA for the CDR3 is TGTGCCAGCAGTCCCGGGACAGGGGGAGGGCCCTTTAATTCACCCCTCCACTTT. Residues: CASSPGTGGGPFNSPLHF.